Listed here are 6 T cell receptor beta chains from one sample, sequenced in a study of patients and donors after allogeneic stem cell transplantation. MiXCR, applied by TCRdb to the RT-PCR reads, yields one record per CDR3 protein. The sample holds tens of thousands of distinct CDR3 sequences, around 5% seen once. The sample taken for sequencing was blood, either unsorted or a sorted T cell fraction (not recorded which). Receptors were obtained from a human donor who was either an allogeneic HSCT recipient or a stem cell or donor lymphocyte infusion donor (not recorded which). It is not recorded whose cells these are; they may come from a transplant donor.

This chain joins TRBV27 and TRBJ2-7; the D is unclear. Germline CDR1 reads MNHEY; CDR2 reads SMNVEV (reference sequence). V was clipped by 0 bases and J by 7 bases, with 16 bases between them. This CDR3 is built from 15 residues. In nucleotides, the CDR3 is TGTGCCAGCAGTTTATCGCTGGGATCTTTGAGGGAGCAGTACTTC. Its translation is CASSLSLGSLREQYF.

The CDR3 sequence: CASSLYGTRNTEAFF. The CDR3 region has the DNA TGCGCCAGCAGCTTGTACGGGACGAGGAACACTGAAGCTTTCTTT. The chain links TRBV5-1 to TRBJ1-1; tentative D call: TRBD1 (5 bases). The CDR3 covers 15 residues. The V end was cut by 1 base, the J end by 1 base, with 11 bases between. Germline V lookup: CDR1 SGHRS, CDR2 YFSETQ.

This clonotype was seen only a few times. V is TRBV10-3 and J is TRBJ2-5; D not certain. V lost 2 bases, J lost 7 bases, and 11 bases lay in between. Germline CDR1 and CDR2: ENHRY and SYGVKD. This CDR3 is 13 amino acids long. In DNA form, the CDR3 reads TGTGCCATCAGTGAGGAGCCAGGTGGGACCCAGTACTTC. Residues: CAISEEPGGTQYF.

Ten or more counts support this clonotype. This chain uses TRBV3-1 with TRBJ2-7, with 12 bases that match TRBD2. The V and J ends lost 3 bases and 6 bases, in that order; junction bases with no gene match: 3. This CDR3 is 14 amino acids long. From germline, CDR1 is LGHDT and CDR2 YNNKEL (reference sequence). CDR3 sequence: CASSHGLAGTEQYF. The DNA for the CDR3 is TGTGCCAGCAGCCACGGACTAGCGGGGACCGAGCAGTACTTC.

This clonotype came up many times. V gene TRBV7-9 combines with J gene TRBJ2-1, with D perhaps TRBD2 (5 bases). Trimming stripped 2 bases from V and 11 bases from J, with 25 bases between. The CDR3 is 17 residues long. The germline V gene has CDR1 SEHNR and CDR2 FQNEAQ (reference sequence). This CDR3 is CASSLPIRSSSGIQQFF. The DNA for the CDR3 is TGTGCCAGCAGCTTACCCATACGAAGCTCATCGGGGATCCAGCAGTTCTTC. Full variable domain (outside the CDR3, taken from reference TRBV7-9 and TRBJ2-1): DTGVSQNPRHKITKRGQNVTFRCDPISEHNRLYWYRQTLGQGPEFLTYFQNEAQLEKSRLLSDRFSAERPKGSFSTLEIQRTEQGDSAMYLCASSLPIRSSSGIQQFFGPGTRLTVL.

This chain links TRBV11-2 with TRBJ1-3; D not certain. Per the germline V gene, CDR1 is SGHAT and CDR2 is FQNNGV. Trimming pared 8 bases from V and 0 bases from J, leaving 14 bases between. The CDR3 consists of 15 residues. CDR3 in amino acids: CASGLTWASGNTIYF. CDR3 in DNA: TGTGCCAGCGGCCTTACTTGGGCCTCTGGAAACACCATATATTTT.